This T cell receptor (beta chain) was sequenced in a study of T cells expressing NK-cell markers. TCRdb processed the 5' RACE reads again and assigns one entry to each CDR3 protein, with no DNA. Its listing shows around 550,000 distinct CDR3 sequences. The germline V gene has CDR1 SGHVS and CDR2 FQNEAQ. This CDR3 contains 15 residues. The J gene is TRBJ2-3, the V gene TRBV7-8. The sequence was collected from a man between 18 and 29 years old in good health. Material for sequencing was blood T cells: a sorted CD56 or NKG2C T cell subset, CD4+ or CD8+ T cells, or bulk PBMC T cells (not recorded which). The CDR3 sequence: CASSLVEGYTDTQYF. Full variable domain (missing parts from reference TRBV7-8 and TRBJ2-3): GAGVSQSPRYKVAKRGQDVALRCDPISGHVSLFWYQQALGQGPEFLTYFQNEAQLDKSGLPSDRFFAERPEGSVSTLKIQRTQQEDSAVYLCASSLVEGYTDTQYFGPGTRLTVL.